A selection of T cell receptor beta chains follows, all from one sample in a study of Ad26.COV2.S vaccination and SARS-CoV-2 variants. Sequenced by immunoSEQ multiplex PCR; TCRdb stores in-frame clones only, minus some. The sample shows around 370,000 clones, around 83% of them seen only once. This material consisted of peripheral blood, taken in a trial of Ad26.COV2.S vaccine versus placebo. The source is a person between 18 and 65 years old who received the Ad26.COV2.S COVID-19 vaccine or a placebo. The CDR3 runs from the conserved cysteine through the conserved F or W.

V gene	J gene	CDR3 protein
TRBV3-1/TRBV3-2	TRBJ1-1	CASSHGTSGTEAFF
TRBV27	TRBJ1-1	CASSRQGKGSVTEAFF
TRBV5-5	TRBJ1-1	CASSFVPNTEAFF
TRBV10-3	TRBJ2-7	CAISSPQGSYEQYF
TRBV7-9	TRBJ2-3	CASSLVGAADTQYF
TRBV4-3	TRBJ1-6	CASYHGGFGLQNSPLHF
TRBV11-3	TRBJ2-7	CASSPRTGMHEQYF
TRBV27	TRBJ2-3	CASSFRLDFTDTQYF
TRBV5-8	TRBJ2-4	CASSHGTGKNIQYF
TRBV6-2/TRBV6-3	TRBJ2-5	CASSYSQGRGETQYF
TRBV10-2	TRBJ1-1	CASSESIAVGEGSTEAFF
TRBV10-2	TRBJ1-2	CASSETAEDGYTF
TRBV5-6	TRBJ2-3	CASSLVVRNTSTDTQYF
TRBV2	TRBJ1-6	CASTNLSPLHF
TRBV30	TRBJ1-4	CAWSVRQGGEKLFF
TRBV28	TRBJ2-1	CASSWVSSYNEQFF
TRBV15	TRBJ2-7	CATSQTFSGGLYEQYF
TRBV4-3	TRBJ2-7	CASSRSGQGIYEQYF
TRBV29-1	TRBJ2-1	CSVEENGGTSVGNEQFF
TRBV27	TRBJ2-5	CASSSGVVGQETQYF
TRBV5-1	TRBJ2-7	CASSLTGQTYEQYF
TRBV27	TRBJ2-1	CASSPGGVAASYNEQFF
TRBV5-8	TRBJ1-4	CASSFQRFRGYTGEKLFF
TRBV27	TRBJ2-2	CASRRGLAPTNTGELFF